This T cell receptor (beta chain) is from a study of technical replicates of blood from a few donors. Sequencing used immunoSEQ multiplex PCR; TCRdb keeps in-frame clones, though not all of them. The data contain more than 90,000 clones, approximately 94% of them singletons. The CDR3 has 17 amino acids. Germline CDR1 reads LGHNT; CDR2 reads FRNRAP. The germline V and J ends were trimmed by 0 bases and 2 bases, with 14 bases remaining between them. This clone was seen just once. The receptor's source is a human donor in good health. Sequencing used T cells isolated from PBMCs. V usage is TRBV12-5 and J usage is TRBJ1-5; D is undetermined. CDR3 protein: CASGLVLNEARNQPQHF. The CDR3 region has the DNA TGTGCTAGTGGTTTGGTACTTAACGAAGCCCGCAATCAGCCCCAGCATTTT.